These T cell receptor beta chains were read from a single sample in a study of identical twins. TCRdb re-called the 5' RACE reads with MiXCR, one entry per CDR3 protein. Among hundreds of thousands of distinct CDR3 sequences listed, 10% to 15% were seen once. The data were also submitted as part of a second study, on yellow fever vaccine responses in identical twins.

The sequencing sample was made of CD8+ T cells sorted from blood. All receptors derive from a woman aged 18-29 years in good health. CDR3s include the opening cysteine and the closing phenylalanine or tryptophan. The order of the fields is J gene, D gene, V gene, clone size, CDR3 protein, CDR3 DNA. D genes are given only for firm matches. Rows may omit the clone size; those that give it use once, few, many or a size class.

TRBJ2-2 NA TRBV29-1 NA CSANTGTGELFF TGCAGCGCCAATACAGGGACCGGGGAGCTGTTTTTT
TRBJ1-5 NA TRBV28 NA CATYISGFSNQPQHF TGTGCCACCTATATCTCGGGATTTAGCAATCAGCCCCAGCATTTT
TRBJ2-3 NA TRBV9 NA CASSDGANTQYF TGTGCCAGCAGCGATGGGGCGAATACGCAGTATTTT
TRBJ1-2 TRBD1 TRBV27 many CASSPTDRGYGYTF TGTGCCAGCAGCCCTACGGACAGGGGCTATGGCTACACCTTC
TRBJ2-1 NA TRBV14 few CASSQDSAYNEQFF TGTGCCAGCAGTCAGGACTCGGCCTACAATGAGCAGTTCTTC
TRBJ1-5 NA TRBV6-1 NA CASTARGGPNQPQHF TGTGCCAGCACAGCGAGGGGGGGCCCTAATCAGCCCCAGCATTTT
TRBJ2-1 NA TRBV7-8 NA CASTIRAFGYNEQFF TGTGCCAGCACCATCAGGGCCTTCGGGTACAATGAGCAGTTCTTC
TRBJ1-2 NA TRBV20-1 few CSARVLTHYGYTF TGCAGTGCTAGAGTCTTGACTCACTATGGCTACACCTTC
TRBJ2-7 NA TRBV12-5 NA CASGNPPSTGSTYEQYF TGTGCTAGTGGTAACCCCCCCTCAACCGGGTCGACCTACGAGCAGTACTTC
TRBJ2-1 NA TRBV2 few CAVQLSSYNEQFF TGTGCCGTACAGCTAAGCTCCTACAATGAGCAGTTCTTC
TRBJ2-1 NA TRBV20-1 NA CSARPTLSYNEQFF TGCAGTGCTAGACCAACCCTCTCCTACAATGAGCAGTTCTTC
TRBJ2-7 NA TRBV7-9 few CASSLTGHSSYEQYF TGTGCCAGCAGCTTAACAGGGCACTCATCCTACGAGCAGTACTTC
TRBJ2-7 NA TRBV28 few CASSFDLGSYEQYF TGTGCCAGCAGTTTCGACCTCGGTTCGTACGAGCAGTACTTC
TRBJ2-7 NA TRBV21-1 few CASSKEGSGQGKHHEQYF TGTGCCAGCAGCAAAGAAGGTAGCGGGCAGGGGAAACACCACGAGCAGTACTTC
TRBJ2-2 NA TRBV7-8 few CASSNGEWNTGELFF TGTGCCAGCAGCAATGGGGAGTGGAACACCGGGGAGCTGTTTTTT
TRBJ2-1 NA TRBV12-3/TRBV12-4 NA CASTPAPRTVNEQFF TGTGCCAGCACTCCCGCTCCCCGTACCGTGAATGAGCAGTTCTTC
TRBJ1-5 NA TRBV28 NA CASSLDENQPQHF TGTGCCAGCAGTTTGGATGAAAATCAGCCCCAGCATTTT
TRBJ2-7 NA TRBV7-9 NA CASSYRQTYEQYF TGTGCCAGCAGCTACAGACAGACCTACGAGCAGTACTTC
TRBJ2-5 NA TRBV5-5 NA CASSLELVYGTQYF TGTGCCAGCAGCTTGGAACTCGTTTATGGGACCCAGTACTTC
TRBJ1-2 TRBD1 TRBV13 few CASSSGQGNLYGYTF TGTGCCAGCAGCTCGGGACAGGGAAACCTCTATGGCTACACCTTC
TRBJ1-1 TRBD1 TRBV7-9 many CASSSQGAAEAFF TGTGCCAGCAGCTCCCAGGGGGCCGCTGAAGCTTTCTTT
TRBJ2-1 NA TRBV3-1 few CASSRPEREGLNEEFF TGTGCCAGCAGCCGACCGGAACGGGAAGGCCTCAATGAGGAGTTCTTC
TRBJ2-5 NA TRBV3-1 NA CASSQGRYKRETQYF TGTGCCAGCAGCCAAGGCCGGTACAAGCGGGAGACCCAGTACTTC
TRBJ2-1 NA TRBV6-5 few CASSYTTEYNEQFF TGTGCCAGCAGTTACACGACAGAATACAATGAGCAGTTCTTC
TRBJ1-1 NA TRBV7-9 few CASSSQGLNTEAFF TGTGCCAGCAGCTCCCAGGGCCTGAACACTGAAGCTTTCTTT
TRBJ2-3 TRBD1 TRBV13 NA CASSSRDRGLSDTQYF TGTGCCAGCAGCAGCCGGGACAGGGGATTGTCAGATACGCAGTATTTT
TRBJ1-4 NA TRBV28 few CASSPPNRGEKLFF TGTGCCAGCAGTCCGCCCAATAGGGGAGAAAAACTGTTTTTT
TRBJ2-2 TRBD2 TRBV15 few CATSRDRTSGSAGELFF TGTGCCACCAGCAGAGACAGGACTAGCGGGAGCGCCGGGGAGCTGTTTTTT
TRBJ2-7 TRBD2 TRBV11-3 few CASSLVAGGPPYEQYF TGTGCCAGCAGCTTAGTAGCGGGAGGGCCGCCCTACGAGCAGTACTTC
TRBJ2-2 NA TRBV7-9 NA CASSLFDRHTGELFF TGTGCCAGCAGCTTATTTGACAGGCACACCGGGGAGCTGTTTTTT
TRBJ1-6 TRBD1 TRBV27 many CASSSDRGYNSPLHF TGTGCCAGCAGCTCGGACAGGGGCTATAATTCACCCCTCCACTTT
TRBJ2-7 TRBD1 TRBV5-6 NA CASSLVQGTSYEQYF TGTGCCAGCAGCTTGGTACAGGGGACCTCCTACGAGCAGTACTTC
TRBJ2-5 TRBD1 TRBV5-1 few CASSFTQGNQETQYF TGCGCCAGCAGCTTTACACAGGGGAACCAAGAGACCCAGTACTTC
TRBJ1-2 TRBD1 TRBV29-1 few CSVEDPGQGFYGYTF TGCAGCGTTGAAGACCCCGGACAGGGTTTTTATGGCTACACCTTC
TRBJ2-5 NA TRBV3-1 few CASSQENPKETQYF TGTGCCAGCAGCCAAGAGAACCCTAAGGAGACCCAGTACTTC